These T cell receptor beta chains were read from a single sample in a study of blood T cells in healthy people across ages. TCRdb re-derived calls from the 5' RACE reads in MiXCR, one entry per CDR3 protein. The table lists some 900,000 distinct CDR3 sequences, about 30% of them singletons. The sequencing input was blood. These receptors were collected from an elderly woman in good health. Each CDR3 is given with its conserved first and last residue. Fields, in order: V gene, clone size, J gene, D gene, CDR3 DNA, CDR3 protein. The D gene is left open where the match is weak. Clone size, where shown, is once, few, many, or a class for clones that have expanded.

V: TRBV20-1
size: -
J: TRBJ2-3
D: -
DNA: TGCAGTGCAGAGGCAGGACGGGGGAGCACAGATACGCAGTATTTT
CDR3: CSAEAGRGSTDTQYF

V: TRBV6-6
size: -
J: TRBJ2-3
D: -
DNA: TGTGCCAGCAGTCGGGATTCCACAGATACGCGGTATTTT
CDR3: CASSRDSTDTRYF

V: TRBV5-1
size: many
J: TRBJ2-3
D: TRBD1
DNA: TGCGCCAGCAGCTTGGCCCAAGGGACAGCCACAGATACGCAGTATTTT
CDR3: CASSLAQGTATDTQYF

V: TRBV20-1
size: -
J: TRBJ2-1
D: TRBD2
DNA: TGCAGTGCGACCCGACTAGCGGGGGGCTCCTACAATGAGCAGTTCTTC
CDR3: CSATRLAGGSYNEQFF

V: TRBV20-1
size: many
J: TRBJ1-6
D: -
DNA: TGCAGTGCTAGAAGGATTTTACAGGGCAGCTCCTATAATTCACCCCTCCACTTT
CDR3: CSARRILQGSSYNSPLHF

V: TRBV20-1
size: -
J: TRBJ2-2
D: -
DNA: TGCAGTGCTAGCCCCCCCGGGACCACCAACACCGGGGAACTGTTTTTT
CDR3: CSASPPGTTNTGELFF

V: TRBV3-1
size: many
J: TRBJ2-1
D: -
DNA: TGTGCCAGCAGCCAAGATGTTGCCTCCGGGGGCAATGAGCAGTTCTTC
CDR3: CASSQDVASGGNEQFF

V: TRBV7-7
size: once
J: TRBJ1-1
D: -
DNA: TGTGCTAGCAGCACCTCAAAGAACACTGAAGCTTTCTTT
CDR3: CASSTSKNTEAFF

V: TRBV6-6
size: few
J: TRBJ2-7
D: -
DNA: TGTGCCAGCAGTTACTCTGGCGCTTCCTACGAGCAGTACTTC
CDR3: CASSYSGASYEQYF

V: TRBV5-6
size: few
J: TRBJ2-5
D: TRBD1
DNA: TGTGCCAGCAGCTGGCAGGGGGCGGAGGAGACCCAGTACTTC
CDR3: CASSWQGAEETQYF

V: TRBV4-3
size: many
J: TRBJ1-1
D: TRBD1
DNA: TGCGCCAGCAGCCAAGAGCCTGGGACAGGGGGAGCTTTCTTT
CDR3: CASSQEPGTGGAFF

V: TRBV3-1
size: -
J: TRBJ1-1
D: -
DNA: TGTGCCAGCAGCCAAAGTAGAAACACTGAAGCTTTCTTT
CDR3: CASSQSRNTEAFF

V: TRBV12-3/TRBV12-4
size: many
J: TRBJ1-5
D: -
DNA: TGTGCCAGCAGTTTAGGTGGGCGGCCGAAACATCAGCCCCAGCATTTT
CDR3: CASSLGGRPKHQPQHF

V: TRBV4-3
size: -
J: TRBJ1-1
D: -
DNA: TGCGCCAGCAGCCAGGGGGGGGTCCCTTTCTTT
CDR3: CASSQGGVPFF

V: TRBV20-1
size: many
J: TRBJ2-4
D: TRBD1
DNA: TGCAGTGCGGGGGGACAGGGGGCGATAGCCAAAAACATTCAGTACTTC
CDR3: CSAGGQGAIAKNIQYF

V: TRBV11-2
size: -
J: TRBJ2-1
D: TRBD2
DNA: TGTGCCAGCAGCTTAGACCTAGCGGGGGGGCTCAATGAGCAGTTCTTC
CDR3: CASSLDLAGGLNEQFF

V: TRBV9
size: -
J: TRBJ2-1
D: -
DNA: TGTGCCAGCGGCGATCGACGTGGTGAGCAGTTCTTC
CDR3: CASGDRRGEQFF

V: TRBV7-8
size: few
J: TRBJ1-1
D: -
DNA: TGTGCCAGCAGCTTAGTCAGTAACCGGAACACTGAAGCTTTCTTT
CDR3: CASSLVSNRNTEAFF

V: TRBV29-1
size: many
J: TRBJ1-2
D: -
DNA: TGCAGCGTCCCCGGGGAGCAGGGTGACTATGGCTACACCTTC
CDR3: CSVPGEQGDYGYTF

V: TRBV6-6
size: many
J: TRBJ1-2
D: -
DNA: TGTGCCAGCAGTTACCCGGACGGACTTTATGGCTACACCTTC
CDR3: CASSYPDGLYGYTF

V: TRBV4-2
size: -
J: TRBJ2-1
D: TRBD2
DNA: TGTGCCAGCAGCCAAGATAGTTGGACTAGCGGGCCGAGCTCCTACAATGAGCAGTTCTTC
CDR3: CASSQDSWTSGPSSYNEQFF

V: TRBV27
size: -
J: TRBJ2-1
D: TRBD1
DNA: TGTGCCAGCAGTGACAGGGGGCCGAGCTCCTACAATGAGCAGTTCTTC
CDR3: CASSDRGPSSYNEQFF

V: TRBV7-8
size: -
J: TRBJ2-5
D: TRBD2
DNA: TGTGCCAGCAGCCCCCGGGGGGAGGGTGGAGAGACCCAGTACTTC
CDR3: CASSPRGEGGETQYF